Below, 3 T cell receptor beta chains from the same sample are listed, as sequenced in a study of blood T cells in healthy people across ages (dated by TCRdb to the mid-2010s). Libraries were prepared through 5' RACE. Sequencing was performed on an Illumina HiSeq 2500. A second PCR of about 7 to 12 cycles was run with a J-beta primer mix and a sample-barcoded 5' primer. Through fastp at Q25 and MiXCR, TCRdb rebuilt clones from the public reads, retaining in-frame beta chains. Every distinct CDR3 protein forms one entry, paired with its most common genes and DNA. The table for this sample lists 650,000 to 800,000 distinct CDR3 sequences; 40% to 50% of them were counted only once. The ten largest clones add up to around 21% of the sample. Sequences were obtained from blood. These receptors all come from a man aged 55 to 70 in good health.

This chain's CDR3 is CASSLTGLQETQYF. The CDR3 DNA reads TGTGCCAGCAGCTTGACAGGGTTACAAGAGACCCAGTACTTC. The chain uses TRBV7-9 and TRBJ2-5; 7 bases match TRBD1. V lost 3 bases to trimming and J lost 2 bases; unmatched junction nucleotides: 3. The germline V gene encodes CDR1 SEHNR and CDR2 FQNEAQ (reference sequence). This CDR3 is 14 amino acids long.

This chain uses TRBV11-2 with TRBJ1-6; D gene unclear. The germline gives CDR1 SGHAT, CDR2 FQNNGV. The CDR3 extends over 16 amino acids. The ends were cut back, 4 bases at V and 8 bases at J, with 18 bases in the middle. For the CDR3, the DNA is TGTGCCAGCAGCTATAATAATCCCCAGATGGATTCACCCCTCCACTTT. Translated, it gives CASSYNNPQMDSPLHF.

This clonotype was seen only a few times. The chain links TRBV12-3 or TRBV12-4 to TRBJ2-3, with 7 bases matching TRBD2. The CDR3 spans 13 residues. Germline trimming cut 7 bases from V and 4 bases from J; bases unmatched to any gene: 5. CDR3 bases: TGTGCCAGCACCCTTGGGGGGGCAGATACGCAGTATTTT. Its translation: CASTLGGADTQYF.